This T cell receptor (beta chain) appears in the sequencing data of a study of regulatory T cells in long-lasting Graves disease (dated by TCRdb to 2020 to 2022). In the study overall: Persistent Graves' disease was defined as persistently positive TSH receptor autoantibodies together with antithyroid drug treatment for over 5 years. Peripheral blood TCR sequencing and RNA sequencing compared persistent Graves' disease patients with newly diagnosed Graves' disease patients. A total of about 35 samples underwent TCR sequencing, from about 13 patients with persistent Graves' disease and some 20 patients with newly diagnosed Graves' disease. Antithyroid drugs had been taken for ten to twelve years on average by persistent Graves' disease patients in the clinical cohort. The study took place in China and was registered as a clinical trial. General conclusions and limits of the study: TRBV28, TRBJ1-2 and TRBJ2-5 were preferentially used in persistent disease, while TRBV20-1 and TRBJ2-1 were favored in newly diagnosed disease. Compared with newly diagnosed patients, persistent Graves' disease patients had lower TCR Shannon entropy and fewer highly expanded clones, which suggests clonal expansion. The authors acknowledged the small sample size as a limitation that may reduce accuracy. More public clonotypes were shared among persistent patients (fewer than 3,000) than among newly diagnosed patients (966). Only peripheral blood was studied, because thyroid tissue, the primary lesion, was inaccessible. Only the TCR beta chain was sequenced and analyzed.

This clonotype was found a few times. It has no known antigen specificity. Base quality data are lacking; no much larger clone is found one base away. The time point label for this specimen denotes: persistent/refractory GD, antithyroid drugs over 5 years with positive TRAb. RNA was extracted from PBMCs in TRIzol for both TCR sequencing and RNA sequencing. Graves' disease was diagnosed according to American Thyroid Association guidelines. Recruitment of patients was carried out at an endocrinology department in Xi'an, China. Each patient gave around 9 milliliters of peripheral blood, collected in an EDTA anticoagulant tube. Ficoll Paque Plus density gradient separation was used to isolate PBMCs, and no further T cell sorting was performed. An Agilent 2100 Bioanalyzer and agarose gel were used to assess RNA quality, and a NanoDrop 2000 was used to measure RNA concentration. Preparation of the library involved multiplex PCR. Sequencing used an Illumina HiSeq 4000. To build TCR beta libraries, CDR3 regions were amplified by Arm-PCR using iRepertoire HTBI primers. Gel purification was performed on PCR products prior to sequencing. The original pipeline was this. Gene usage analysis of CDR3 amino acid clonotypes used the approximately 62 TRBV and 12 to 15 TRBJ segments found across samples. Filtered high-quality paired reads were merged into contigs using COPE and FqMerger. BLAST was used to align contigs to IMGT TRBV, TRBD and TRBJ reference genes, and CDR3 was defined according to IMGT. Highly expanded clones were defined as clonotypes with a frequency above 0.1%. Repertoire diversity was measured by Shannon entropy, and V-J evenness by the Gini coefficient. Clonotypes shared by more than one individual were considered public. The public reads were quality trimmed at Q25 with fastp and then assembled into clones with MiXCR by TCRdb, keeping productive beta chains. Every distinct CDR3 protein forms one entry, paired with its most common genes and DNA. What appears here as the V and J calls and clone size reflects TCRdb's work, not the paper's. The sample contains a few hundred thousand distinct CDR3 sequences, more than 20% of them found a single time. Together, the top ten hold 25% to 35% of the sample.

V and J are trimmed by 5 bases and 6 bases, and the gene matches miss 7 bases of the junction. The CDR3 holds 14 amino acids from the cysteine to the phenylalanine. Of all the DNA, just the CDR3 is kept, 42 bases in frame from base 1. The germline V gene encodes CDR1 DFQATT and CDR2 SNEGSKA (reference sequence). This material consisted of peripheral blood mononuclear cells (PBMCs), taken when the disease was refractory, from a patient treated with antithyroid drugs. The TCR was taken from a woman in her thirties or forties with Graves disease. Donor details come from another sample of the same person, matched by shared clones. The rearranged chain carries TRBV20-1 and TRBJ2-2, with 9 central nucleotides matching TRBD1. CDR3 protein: CSAARDRVPGELFF. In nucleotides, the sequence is TGCAGTGCTGCCCGGGACAGGGTACCCGGGGAGCTGTTTTTT.